This TCR beta chain was profiled in a study of beta chain features in type 1 diabetes. Findings and caveats of the study: Researchers could not determine here whether HLA type influences TCRB rearrangement.

To note about this clone: Its antigen is undetermined.

CD4+ cells of the naive, central memory, regulatory and stem cell-like memory types were sorted via CD45RO/CCR7/CD25/CD127/CD95/CD27. V dropped 5 bases and J dropped 3; count of bases not matched to a gene: 15. Germline CDR1 SNHLY, CDR2 FYNNEI. CDR3 size: 19 residues. The investigators reverse transcribed all of the isolated RNA, so they sequenced expressed TCRB transcripts. TCRdb's table, derived via immunoSEQ multiplex PCR, lists solely in-frame clones and lacks some. The sample consists of approximately 250,000 clones, 11% to 15% of them appearing once. The sequence was collected from a woman in her 40s in good health. Sequencing was performed on naive CD4+ T cells from blood. V usage is TRBV2 and J usage is TRBJ2-1; 11 bases line up with TRBD2. The CDR3 loop is CASSTPGTSGPTGYNEQFF. In DNA form, the CDR3 reads TGTGCCAGCAGTACGCCCGGGACTAGCGGCCCCACCGGCTACAATGAGCAGTTCTTC.